These T cell receptor beta chains were read from a single sample in a study of blood T cells in healthy people across ages. One entry per CDR3 protein, called by TCRdb with MiXCR from the 5' RACE reads. The sample contains 1 million or so distinct CDR3 sequences, approximately 26% of which appear only once. The data were also submitted as part of a second study, on T cells of mothers and their children.

Sequencing was performed on blood. These TCRs come from a girl aged 2-10 years in good health. Each CDR3 is given with its conserved first and last residue. Fields, in order: V gene, clone size, J gene, D gene, CDR3 protein, CDR3 DNA. D genes are given only for firm matches. Only part of the rows carry a size: once, few, many, or a class if the clone is expanded.

v_call: TRBV7-9; clone_size: NA; j_call: TRBJ2-1; d_call: TRBD2; cdr3_aa: CASSLRTSGRLHNEQFF; cdr3_nt: TGTGCCAGCAGCCTGAGGACTAGCGGGAGGCTCCACAATGAGCAGTTCTTC
v_call: TRBV28; clone_size: few; j_call: TRBJ2-1; d_call: NA; cdr3_aa: CASSLEKGGPRHNEQFF; cdr3_nt: TGTGCCAGCAGTTTAGAAAAGGGTGGGCCCAGGCACAATGAGCAGTTCTTC
v_call: TRBV5-1; clone_size: few; j_call: TRBJ1-2; d_call: NA; cdr3_aa: CASSLPGPYYTF; cdr3_nt: TGCGCCAGCAGCTTGCCAGGGCCGTACTACACCTTC
v_call: TRBV28; clone_size: few; j_call: TRBJ1-4; d_call: NA; cdr3_aa: CASTFMHAGAVNEKLFF; cdr3_nt: TGTGCCAGCACCTTTATGCATGCGGGGGCCGTTAATGAAAAACTGTTTTTT
v_call: TRBV6-1; clone_size: NA; j_call: TRBJ2-6; d_call: NA; cdr3_aa: CASSEWGPAPSGANVLTF; cdr3_nt: TGTGCCAGCAGTGAATGGGGCCCAGCCCCCTCTGGGGCCAACGTCCTGACTTTC
v_call: TRBV4-1; clone_size: NA; j_call: TRBJ1-4; d_call: NA; cdr3_aa: CASSQGGAAPGWGEKLFF; cdr3_nt: TGCGCCAGCAGCCAGGGAGGGGCAGCCCCGGGCTGGGGTGAAAAACTGTTTTTT
v_call: TRBV29-1; clone_size: NA; j_call: TRBJ1-1; d_call: NA; cdr3_aa: CSGVGTEAFF; cdr3_nt: TGCAGCGGCGTAGGTACTGAAGCTTTCTTT
v_call: TRBV4-1; clone_size: NA; j_call: TRBJ2-1; d_call: TRBD2; cdr3_aa: CASSQRSLAGLVQFF; cdr3_nt: TGCGCCAGCAGCCAACGATCGCTAGCGGGATTGGTGCAGTTCTTC
v_call: TRBV12-3/TRBV12-4; clone_size: many; j_call: TRBJ1-2; d_call: NA; cdr3_aa: CASSFTAYGYTF; cdr3_nt: TGTGCCAGCAGTTTTACCGCCTATGGCTACACCTTC
v_call: TRBV20-1; clone_size: NA; j_call: TRBJ1-1; d_call: NA; cdr3_aa: CSSRGNTEAFF; cdr3_nt: TGCAGTAGTAGGGGTAACACTGAAGCTTTCTTT
v_call: TRBV4-1; clone_size: NA; j_call: TRBJ1-4; d_call: NA; cdr3_aa: CASSRAQRDSGEKLFF; cdr3_nt: TGCGCCAGCAGCCGGGCGCAACGTGACAGTGGTGAAAAACTGTTTTTT
v_call: TRBV7-2; clone_size: NA; j_call: TRBJ2-5; d_call: NA; cdr3_aa: CASSQEMARIRTQYF; cdr3_nt: TGTGCCAGCAGCCAGGAGATGGCCCGGATTAGGACCCAGTACTTC
v_call: TRBV7-8; clone_size: NA; j_call: TRBJ2-1; d_call: NA; cdr3_aa: CASSLLRGTLEPYNEQFF; cdr3_nt: TGTGCCAGCAGCTTACTTCGAGGGACCCTGGAGCCCTACAATGAGCAGTTCTTC
v_call: TRBV7-7; clone_size: NA; j_call: TRBJ2-1; d_call: TRBD2; cdr3_aa: CASSLTSGELNEQFF; cdr3_nt: TGTGCTAGCAGCCTTACTAGCGGGGAACTTAATGAGCAGTTCTTC
v_call: TRBV29-1; clone_size: NA; j_call: TRBJ2-7; d_call: TRBD1; cdr3_aa: CSATGTGEYEQYF; cdr3_nt: TGCAGTGCGACCGGGACAGGGGAGTACGAGCAGTACTTC
v_call: TRBV19; clone_size: NA; j_call: TRBJ1-4; d_call: NA; cdr3_aa: CATRSTGVYEKLFF; cdr3_nt: TGTGCCACCAGATCGACAGGAGTCTATGAAAAACTGTTTTTT
v_call: TRBV18; clone_size: NA; j_call: TRBJ2-5; d_call: NA; cdr3_aa: CASSPVGGNQETQYF; cdr3_nt: TGTGCCAGCTCACCGGTAGGGGGGAACCAAGAGACCCAGTACTTC
v_call: TRBV27; clone_size: many; j_call: TRBJ2-7; d_call: TRBD2; cdr3_aa: CASSSRTSRREQYF; cdr3_nt: TGTGCCAGCAGTTCCCGGACTAGCCGTCGCGAGCAGTACTTC
v_call: TRBV7-9; clone_size: NA; j_call: TRBJ1-3; d_call: NA; cdr3_aa: CASSFSGASGNTIYF; cdr3_nt: TGTGCCAGCAGCTTCTCGGGGGCCTCTGGAAACACCATATATTTT
v_call: TRBV2; clone_size: NA; j_call: TRBJ1-1; d_call: NA; cdr3_aa: CASVDRTTEAFF; cdr3_nt: TGTGCCAGCGTCGACAGGACCACTGAAGCTTTCTTT
v_call: TRBV19; clone_size: NA; j_call: TRBJ2-5; d_call: TRBD2; cdr3_aa: CASSIRLAGVGQETQYF; cdr3_nt: TGTGCCAGTAGTATTCGACTAGCGGGAGTGGGGCAAGAGACCCAGTACTTC
v_call: TRBV4-2; clone_size: few; j_call: TRBJ2-5; d_call: TRBD2; cdr3_aa: CASSQLAGNLETQYF; cdr3_nt: TGTGCCAGCAGCCAATTAGCGGGCAACTTAGAGACCCAGTACTTC
v_call: TRBV10-3; clone_size: NA; j_call: TRBJ1-4; d_call: NA; cdr3_aa: CAISEGANEELFF; cdr3_nt: TGTGCCATCAGTGAGGGAGCGAATGAAGAACTGTTTTTT
v_call: TRBV5-4; clone_size: few; j_call: TRBJ2-1; d_call: TRBD2; cdr3_aa: CASSLTQTSGIYNEQFF; cdr3_nt: TGTGCCAGCAGCCTCACCCAGACTAGCGGGATTTACAATGAGCAGTTCTTC
v_call: TRBV6-2/TRBV6-3; clone_size: few; j_call: TRBJ1-2; d_call: NA; cdr3_aa: CASSGTASPYGYTF; cdr3_nt: TGTGCCAGCAGCGGAACGGCTTCGCCCTATGGCTACACCTTC
v_call: TRBV9; clone_size: NA; j_call: TRBJ2-7; d_call: NA; cdr3_aa: CASSVGDRRGREQYF; cdr3_nt: TGTGCCAGCAGCGTTGGAGATCGGAGGGGCCGGGAGCAGTACTTC
v_call: TRBV24-1; clone_size: few; j_call: TRBJ1-4; d_call: NA; cdr3_aa: CATSDPSKGEAFGRKLFF; cdr3_nt: TGTGCCACCAGTGATCCCTCCAAAGGAGAGGCCTTCGGACGAAAACTGTTTTTT